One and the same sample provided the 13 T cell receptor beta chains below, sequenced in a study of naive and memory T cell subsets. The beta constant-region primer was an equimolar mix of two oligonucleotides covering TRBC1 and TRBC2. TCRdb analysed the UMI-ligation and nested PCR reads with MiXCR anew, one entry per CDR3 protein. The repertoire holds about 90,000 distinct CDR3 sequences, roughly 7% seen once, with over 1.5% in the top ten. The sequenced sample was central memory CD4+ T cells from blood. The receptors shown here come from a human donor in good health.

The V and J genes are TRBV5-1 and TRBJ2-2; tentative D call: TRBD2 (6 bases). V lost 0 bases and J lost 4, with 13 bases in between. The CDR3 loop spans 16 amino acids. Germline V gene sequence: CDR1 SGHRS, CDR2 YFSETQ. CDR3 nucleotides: TGCGCCAGCAGCTTGGACGTAGCGGACATCACCGGGGAGCTGTTTTTT. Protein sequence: CASSLDVADITGELFF.

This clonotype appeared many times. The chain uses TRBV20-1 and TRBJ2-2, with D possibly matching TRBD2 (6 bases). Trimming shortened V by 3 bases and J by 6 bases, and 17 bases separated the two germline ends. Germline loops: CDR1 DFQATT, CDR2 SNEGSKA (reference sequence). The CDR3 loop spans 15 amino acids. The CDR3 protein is CSASLDGRDSGELFF. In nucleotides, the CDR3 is TGCAGTGCTAGTTTGGACGGGAGAGATTCCGGGGAGCTGTTTTTT.

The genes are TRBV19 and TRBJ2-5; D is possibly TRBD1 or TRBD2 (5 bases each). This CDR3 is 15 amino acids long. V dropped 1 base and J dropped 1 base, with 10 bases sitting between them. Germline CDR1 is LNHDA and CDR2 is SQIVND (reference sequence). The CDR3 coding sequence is TGTGCCAGTAGTATAGGAGGGACCGCCCAAGAGACCCAGTACTTC. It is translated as CASSIGGTAQETQYF.

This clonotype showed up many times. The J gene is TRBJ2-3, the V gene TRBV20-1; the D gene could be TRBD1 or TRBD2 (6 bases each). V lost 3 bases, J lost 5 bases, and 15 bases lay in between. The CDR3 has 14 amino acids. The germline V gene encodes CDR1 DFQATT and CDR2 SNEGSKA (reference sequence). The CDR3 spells CSASPGAEGDTQYF. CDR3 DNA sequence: TGCAGTGCTAGCCCGGGGGCCGAGGGAGATACGCAGTATTTT.

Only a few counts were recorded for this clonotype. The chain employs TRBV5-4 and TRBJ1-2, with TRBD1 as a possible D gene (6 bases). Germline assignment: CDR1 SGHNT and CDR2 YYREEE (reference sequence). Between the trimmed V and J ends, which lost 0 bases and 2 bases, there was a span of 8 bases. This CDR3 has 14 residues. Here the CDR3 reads CASSLGQANYGYTF. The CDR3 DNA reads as TGTGCCAGCAGCTTGGGACAGGCCAACTATGGCTACACCTTC.

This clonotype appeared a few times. The CDR3: CASSQAGGGETQYF. CDR3 sequence (DNA): TGTGCCAGCAGCCAAGCCGGTGGCGGAGAGACCCAGTACTTC. The V call is TRBV4-2, the J call TRBJ2-5, with D hard to call. Trimming left V 1 base short and J 4 bases short, with 10 bases between. The germline gives CDR1 LGHNA, CDR2 YNFKEQ. CDR3 size: 14 residues.

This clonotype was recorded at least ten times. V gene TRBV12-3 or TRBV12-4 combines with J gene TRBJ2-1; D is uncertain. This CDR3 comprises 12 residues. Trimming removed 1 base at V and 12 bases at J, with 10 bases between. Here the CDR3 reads CASSLGGRLQFF. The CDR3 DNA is TGTGCCAGCAGTTTAGGTGGTCGGTTGCAGTTCTTC.

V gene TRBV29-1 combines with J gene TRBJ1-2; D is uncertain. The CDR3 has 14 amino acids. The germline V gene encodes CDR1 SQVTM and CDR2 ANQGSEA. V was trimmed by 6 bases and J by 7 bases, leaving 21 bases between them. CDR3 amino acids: CSVEQGRLLGGYTF. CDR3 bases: TGCAGCGTGGAACAAGGGAGATTATTGGGTGGCTACACCTTC.

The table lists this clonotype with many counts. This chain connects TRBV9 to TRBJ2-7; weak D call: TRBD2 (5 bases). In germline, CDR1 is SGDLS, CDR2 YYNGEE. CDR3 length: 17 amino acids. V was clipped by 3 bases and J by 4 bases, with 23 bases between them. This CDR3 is CASSEGPLTGPGYEQYF. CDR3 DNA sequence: TGTGCCAGCAGCGAGGGCCCACTGACGGGTCCGGGGTACGAGCAGTACTTC.

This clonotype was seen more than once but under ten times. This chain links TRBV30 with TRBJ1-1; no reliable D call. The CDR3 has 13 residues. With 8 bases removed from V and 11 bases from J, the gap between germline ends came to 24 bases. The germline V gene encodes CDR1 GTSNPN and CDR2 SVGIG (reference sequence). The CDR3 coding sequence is TGTGCCATGGAGTGGAGGGAGGGAAGAGGGGCTTTCTTT. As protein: CAMEWREGRGAFF.

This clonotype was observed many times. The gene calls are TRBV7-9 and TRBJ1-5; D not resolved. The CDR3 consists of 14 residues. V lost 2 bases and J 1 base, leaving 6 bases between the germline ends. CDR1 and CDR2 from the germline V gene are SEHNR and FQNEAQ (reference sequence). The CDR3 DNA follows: TGTGCCAGCAGCTTATTGGACAGCAATCAGCCCCAGCATTTT. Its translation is CASSLLDSNQPQHF.

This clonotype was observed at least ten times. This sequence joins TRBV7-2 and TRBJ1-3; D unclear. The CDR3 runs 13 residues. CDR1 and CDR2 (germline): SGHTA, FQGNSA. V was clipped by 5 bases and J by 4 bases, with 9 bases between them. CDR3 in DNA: TGTGCCAGCAGCGAGAATATGGGAAACACCATATATTTT. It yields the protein CASSENMGNTIYF.

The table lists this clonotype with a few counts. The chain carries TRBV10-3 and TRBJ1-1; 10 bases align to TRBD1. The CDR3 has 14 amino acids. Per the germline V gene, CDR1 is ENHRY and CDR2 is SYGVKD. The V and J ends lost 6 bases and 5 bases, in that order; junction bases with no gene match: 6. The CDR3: CAIRPGQGGTEAFF. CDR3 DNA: TGTGCCATCAGACCCGGACAGGGGGGGACTGAAGCTTTCTTT.